These 30 T cell receptor beta chains were sequenced from one sample in a study of T cell clonality in common variable immunodeficiency. The data were produced by immunoSEQ multiplex PCR, yet TCRdb's version contains in-frame clones alone and is incomplete. Singletons are absent from the sample, which has fewer than 60,000 clones. Sequenced sample: peripheral blood mononuclear cells. Receptor source: a person between 18 and 75 years old in good health.

This clone was counted ten times or more. The sequence runs out 3 residues before the end of the CDR3; the remainder is reconstructed from the germline J gene. V and J are TRBV30 and TRBJ1-3, with D possibly TRBD1 on 5 matching bases. There are 15 residues in the CDR3. Germline V gene sequence: CDR1 GTSNPN, CDR2 SVGIG (reference sequence). Between the trimmed V and J ends, which lost 3 bases and 0 bases, there was a span of 12 bases. The CDR3: CAWSRGTPSGNTIYF. The sequenced part of the CDR3 DNA is TGTGCCTGGAGCCGCGGGACTCCCTCTGGAAACACC.

This clone was seen at least ten times. The sequence runs out 3 residues before the end of the CDR3; the remainder is reconstructed from the germline J gene. The V gene is TRBV29-1, the J gene TRBJ1-2, with a possible D match to TRBD1 (6 bases). Deletions cut 2 bases from V and 4 bases from J, with 14 bases between. Germline V lookup: CDR1 SQVTM, CDR2 ANQGSEA. The CDR3 sequence is 14 residues long. The CDR3 bases that were read are TGCAGCGTTGAAAAGGACAGAGCCACCTATGGC. This encodes CSVEKDRATYG. The complete CDR3 reads CSVEKDRATYGYTF.

This clone occurred many times. The read falls 3 residues short of the CDR3 end, and the missing part is taken from the germline J gene. The chain is built from TRBV20-1 and TRBJ2-7; 15 bases fit TRBD2. Germline V gene sequence: CDR1 DFQATT, CDR2 SNEGSKA (reference sequence). V lost 3 bases, J lost 3 bases, and 0 bases stayed unmatched. The CDR3 extends over 14 amino acids. Partial CDR3 DNA: TGCAGTGCTAGGGGACTAGCGGGGGGCTACGAG. Translated: CSARGLAGGYE. The CDR3, in full, reads CSARGLAGGYEQYF.

The table lists this clone with many counts. The read stops 3 residues short of the end of the CDR3; the missing end is completed from the germline J gene. Other DNA sequences from this sample encode an identical CDR3 as well. The V call is TRBV18, the J call TRBJ1-3; D might be TRBD1 (6 bases). This CDR3 region has 16 residues. CDR1 KGHSH and CDR2 LQKENI come from the germline V gene. The V and J ends lost 0 bases and 4 bases respectively, with 13 bases between them. The part of the CDR3 DNA that was read is TGTGCCAGCTCACCACCGATCACAGGGAGAGGAAACACC. Residues: CASSPPITGRGNT. The full CDR3 protein is CASSPPITGRGNTIYF.

The table lists this clone with many counts. The read is 3 residues too short to cover the CDR3 end, so that end is filled in from the germline J gene. V gene TRBV11-2 combines with J gene TRBJ2-7, with 8 positions matching TRBD2. J gave up 5 bases and V 7 bases, and 13 bases lay outside the gene matches. Germline lookup yields CDR1 SGHAT and CDR2 FQNNGV. The CDR3 loop spans 15 amino acids. The CDR3 bases that were read are TGTGCCAGCACCGTCGACGGGAGGGCGGGCGACGAG. Protein product: CASTVDGRAGDE. The entire CDR3 sequence reads CASTVDGRAGDEQYF.

In this sample, this clone turned up many times. The read ends 3 residues early relative to the CDR3; the germline J gene fills the gap. The chain uses TRBV7-9 and TRBJ2-7; 9 bases are shared with TRBD1. Germline V lookup: CDR1 SEHNR, CDR2 FQNEAQ (reference sequence). This CDR3 region has 15 residues. V lost 5 bases to trimming and J lost 3 bases; unmatched junction nucleotides: 8. This chain's CDR3 is CASSHTGQGIYEQYF. Partial CDR3 DNA: TGTGCCAGCAGCCACACGGGACAGGGAATCTACGAG. Using reference TRBV7-9 and TRBJ2-7 for the parts outside the CDR3, the full variable domain is DTGVSQNPRHKITKRGQNVTFRCDPISEHNRLYWYRQTLGQGPEFLTYFQNEAQLEKSRLLSDRFSAERPKGSFSTLEIQRTEQGDSAMYLCASSHTGQGIYEQYFGPGTRLTVT.

This clone was counted ten times or more. Read sequence stops 3 residues before the CDR3 end, and the germline J gene provides the missing end. This chain links TRBV5-1 with TRBJ1-6; D might be TRBD1 (6 bases). In germline, CDR1 is SGHRS, CDR2 YFSETQ. The CDR3 consists of 17 residues. The V gene lost 0 bases and the J gene lost 6 bases, with 16 bases spanning the gap. CDR3: CASSLEPLGQSNSPLHF. The sequenced part of the CDR3 DNA is TGCGCCAGCAGCTTGGAACCCCTAGGACAGTCTAATTCACCC.

This clone was counted many times. The read stops 3 residues short of the end of the CDR3; the missing end is completed from the germline J gene. This sample also contains other DNA sequences that code for the same CDR3. The chain combines TRBV7-2 with TRBJ1-2, with D possibly matching TRBD1 (6 bases). There are 13 residues in the CDR3. Trimming took 2 bases from V and 4 from J, leaving 8 bases between them. CDR1 and CDR2 (germline): SGHTA, FQGNSA. The CDR3 loop is CASSLPGAYGYTF. Partial CDR3 DNA: TGTGCCAGCAGCTTACCAGGGGCCTATGGC.

The table lists this clone with many counts. The missing CDR3 end, 3 residues past where the read stops, is filled in from the germline J gene. The rearrangement uses TRBV10-3 and TRBJ1-4, with TRBD1 matching 8 bases. Germline V gene data show CDR1 as ENHRY and CDR2 as SYGVKD. CDR3 length: 15 residues. Trimming cost V 6 bases and J 4 bases; bases outside gene matches: 7. The DNA read from the CDR3 is TGTGCCATCAGCAGGGGGCAGATTGGTAATGAAAAA. Amino acid sequence: CAISRGQIGNEK. The whole CDR3 reads CAISRGQIGNEKLFF.

This clone was seen ten or more times. The CDR3 end falls 3 residues outside the read, so it is completed with the germline J gene. The V call is TRBV5-5, the J call TRBJ1-2; D may be TRBD1 (6 bases). The CDR3 has 15 residues. V lost 7 bases and J 6 bases, leaving 22 bases between the germline ends. The germline V gene encodes CDR1 SGHKS and CDR2 YYEKEE (reference sequence). The CDR3 sequence: CASGGVAGKGNGYTF. The CDR3 bases that were read are TGTGCCAGCGGGGGCGTGGCAGGGAAAGGGAATGGC.

This clone was seen repeatedly, ten times or more. Sequencing ends 3 residues short of the CDR3 end; the germline J gene provides the rest. The chain is built from TRBV18 and TRBJ2-5; D not resolved. Trimming took 0 bases from V and 2 from J, leaving 7 bases between them. This CDR3 contains 14 residues. The germline CDR1 and CDR2 sequences are KGHSH and LQKENI. CDR3 region: CASSPPGLQETQYF. The CDR3 DNA, read in part, is TGTGCCAGCTCACCACCCGGGTTACAAGAGACC.

This clone was observed at least ten times. The sequenced fragment ends 3 residues before the CDR3 boundary, so the rest is inferred from the germline J gene. The rearrangement uses TRBV4-1 and TRBJ2-1, with 7 bases that match TRBD1. J gave up 5 bases and V 2 bases, and 12 bases lay outside the gene matches. The CDR3 loop spans 17 amino acids. Germline V gene lookup returns CDR1 MGHRA and CDR2 YSYEKL. The CDR3 DNA, read in part, is TGCGCCAGCAGCCAACCAACCGGGACAGCCGGTCACAATGAG. The encoded protein is CASSQPTGTAGHNE. The entire CDR3 reads CASSQPTGTAGHNEQFF.

This clone was seen a handful of times. One end of the junction is discordant with germline, which a read error may explain. The CDR3 end is not reached by the read, which stops 3 residues before it; the germline J gene fills it in. The identical CDR3 is also encoded by other nucleotide sequences in the sample. V and J are TRBV20-1 and TRBJ1-6; TRBD1 agrees at 10 bases. Germline V gives CDR1 DFQATT, CDR2 SNEGSKA (reference sequence). This CDR3 contains 20 residues. Incomplete CDR3 DNA: TGCAGTGCTAGAGGGATTCCGGGACAGGGGACCAACTCCTATAATTCGCCC. Translating it yields CSARGIPGQGTNSYNSP. The CDR3 in full is CSARGIPGQGTNSYNSPLHF.

Many counts were recorded for this clone. From the germline J gene comes the end of the CDR3, since the read stops 3 residues before it. The rearrangement joins TRBV7-9 to TRBJ2-7; D possibly corresponds to TRBD2 (6 bases). Trimming left V 4 bases short and J 0 bases short, with 13 bases between. The CDR3 length is 15 residues. Germline V gene data show CDR1 as SEHNR and CDR2 as FQNEAQ (reference sequence). CDR3 sequence: CASSSRAGSSYEQYF. Partial CDR3 DNA: TGTGCCAGCAGCTCCCGGGCGGGGAGCTCCTACGAG.

There are a few counts of this clone. The read ends 3 residues before the CDR3 terminus; that terminus is restored from the germline J gene. This chain connects TRBV18 to TRBJ1-5; D possibly corresponds to TRBD1 (5 bases). This CDR3 is 14 amino acids long. Germline values: CDR1 KGHSH, CDR2 LQKENI. The V gene lost 2 bases and the J gene lost 2 bases, with 7 bases spanning the gap. CDR3 bases read: TGTGCCAGCTCACCAACGACAGGCAATCAGCCC. Protein sequence: CASSPTTGNQP. In full, the CDR3 reads CASSPTTGNQPQHF.

In its sample, this clone was seen many times. CDR3 sequence: CASSPTGGTEQFF. CDR3 DNA, as far as it was read: TGTGCCAGCAGCCCGACAGGGGGGACTGAG. The chain employs TRBV7-3 and TRBJ2-1, with 9 bases lining up with TRBD1. The read finishes 3 residues shy of the CDR3 end, and the germline J gene is used to complete it. Germline trimming cut 5 bases from V and 9 bases from J; bases unmatched to any gene: 5. This CDR3 contains 13 residues. Germline loops: CDR1 SGHTA, CDR2 FQGTGA.

Ten or more counts support this clone. The missing CDR3 end, 3 residues past where the read stops, is filled in from the germline J gene. The chain has TRBV5-1 and TRBJ2-1, with TRBD2 identical over 8 bases. Trimming took 2 bases from V and 7 from J; bases not matched to a gene: 5. This CDR3 spans 14 amino acids. Germline V gene sequence: CDR1 SGHRS, CDR2 YFSETQ. This CDR3 is CASSLAGALNEQFF. The DNA read from the CDR3 is TGCGCCAGCAGCTTAGCGGGAGCGTTGAATGAG. The full variable domain, completed using reference TRBV5-1 and TRBJ2-1, is KAGVTQTPRYLIKTRGQQVTLSCSPISGHRSVSWYQQTPGQGLQFLFEYFSETQRNKGNFPGRFSGRQFSNSRSEMNVSTLELGDSALYLCASSLAGALNEQFFGPGTRLTVL.

This clone has ten or more counts. Sequencing ends 3 residues short of the CDR3 end; the germline J gene provides the rest. J is TRBJ1-6 and V is TRBV5-6, with D possibly being TRBD1 (5 bases). This CDR3 comprises 15 residues. Germline V CDR1 and CDR2: SGHDT, YYEEEE. Trimming cost V 1 base and J 9 bases, with 14 bases left between them. Incomplete CDR3 DNA: TGTGCCAGCAGCTTGCAGGGAATCACGGCTTCACCC. This gives the protein CASSLQGITASP. The full CDR3 reads CASSLQGITASPLHF.

This clone was observed a few times. The DNA ends 3 residues before the CDR3 does, and the rest of the CDR3 is filled in from the germline J gene. The V gene is TRBV7-6, the J gene TRBJ2-1; 11 bases fit TRBD2. The length of the CDR3 is 15 residues. Trimming at V came to 4 bases and at J to 5 bases, leaving 4 bases not matched to a gene. CDR1 is SGHVS and CDR2 is FNYEAQ in the germline V gene. CDR3 bases read: TGTGCCAGCAGCTACACTAGCGGGGGAAACAATGAG. Protein sequence: CASSYTSGGNNE. The CDR3 in its entirety is CASSYTSGGNNEQFF. Full variable domain (rest looked up from reference TRBV7-6 and TRBJ2-1): GAGVSQSPRYKVTKRGQDVALRCDPISGHVSLYWYRQALGQGPEFLTYFNYEAQQDKSGLPNDRFSAERPEGSISTLTIQRTEQRDSAMYRCASSYTSGGNNEQFFGPGTRLTVL.

The table lists this clone with many counts. The missing CDR3 end, 3 residues past where the read stops, is filled in from the germline J gene. The rearrangement links TRBV20-1 to TRBJ1-1, with 9 bases aligning to TRBD1. The V and J ends lost 6 bases and 2 bases, in that order; junction bases with no gene match: 10. The V gene's germline CDR1 is DFQATT and CDR2 SNEGSKA (reference sequence). This CDR3 has 15 residues. The sequenced part of the CDR3 DNA is TGCAGTGCGACACAGGGGGCAGGGGGAAACACTGAA. Residues: CSATQGAGGNTE. The full CDR3 is CSATQGAGGNTEAFF.

This clone was picked up many times. The CDR3 end is not reached by the read, which stops 3 residues before it; the germline J gene fills it in. The chain employs TRBV30 and TRBJ1-5; D may be TRBD1 (5 bases). The CDR3 covers 14 residues. V was cut by 2 bases and J by 6 bases, with 14 bases left in between. The germline CDR1 and CDR2 sequences are GTSNPN and SVGIG (reference sequence). The CDR3 sequence: CAWSPDSIPQPQHF. The CDR3 bases that were read are TGTGCCTGGAGTCCCGACAGCATCCCTCAGCCC.

This clone was recorded at least ten times. Here the CDR3 reads CASSRGHRGSTEAFF. The CDR3 bases that were read are TGTGCCAGTAGTAGGGGACACCGGGGTTCCACTGAA. The chain joins TRBV19 to TRBJ1-1; D is possibly TRBD1 (6 bases). The read ends 3 residues shy of where the CDR3 ends; the end is completed using the germline J gene. V was clipped by 4 bases and J by 4 bases, with 16 bases between them. This CDR3 is 15 amino acids long. Germline V gene lookup returns CDR1 LNHDA and CDR2 SQIVND (reference sequence).

Remarks on this clone: From the germline J gene comes the end of the CDR3, since the read stops 3 residues before it. The genes are TRBV2 and TRBJ1-6; D uncertain. Germline CDR1 is SNHLY and CDR2 is FYNNEI. V shed 1 base and J shed 5 bases, with 12 bases lying between them. The CDR3 is 16 amino acids. CDR3: CASSEEGWPNNSPLHF. The covered CDR3 bases are TGTGCCAGCAGTGAAGAGGGTTGGCCTAATAATTCACCC.

This clone was seen repeatedly, ten times or more. Coverage ceases 3 residues before the CDR3 finishes, and the germline J gene fills in the end. The V gene is TRBV12-3 or TRBV12-4, the J gene TRBJ2-7; possibly TRBD1 for D (5 bases). With 4 bases removed from V and 1 base from J, the gap between germline ends came to 8 bases. The CDR3 length is 13 residues. This chain's CDR3 is CASSSTGSYEQYF. The sequenced CDR3 bases are TGTGCCAGCAGTTCAACAGGTTCCTACGAG.

This clone came up a few times. The CDR3 is cut off 3 residues early in the read; its end comes from the germline J gene. V is TRBV19 and J is TRBJ1-1; D unresolved. This CDR3 comprises 15 residues. Per germline, CDR1 LNHDA and CDR2 SQIVND (reference sequence). Deletions cut 1 base from V and 0 bases from J, with 9 bases between. The CDR3 sequence: CASSIGGPMNTEAFF. The sequenced part of the CDR3 DNA is TGTGCCAGTAGTATAGGCGGGCCCATGAACACTGAA.

Ten or more counts support this clone. The sequenced fragment ends 3 residues before the CDR3 boundary, so the rest is inferred from the germline J gene. The chain combines TRBV19 with TRBJ2-3; TRBD2 might be the D (5 bases). CDR3 length: 17 residues. Per germline, CDR1 LNHDA and CDR2 SQIVND (reference sequence). Trimming pared 3 bases from V and 0 bases from J, leaving 16 bases between. CDR3 DNA (partial): TGTGCCAGTAGTATTGGCCGGAAGAGGGTTAGCACAGATACG. This codes for CASSIGRKRVSTDT. The full-length CDR3 reads as CASSIGRKRVSTDTQYF.

This clone was seen only a few times. The junction shows a germline mismatch at one end, possibly a read error. The read ends 3 residues early relative to the CDR3; the germline J gene fills the gap. This chain links TRBV7-7 with TRBJ2-1; 9 bases align to TRBD2. Germline CDR1 reads SSHAT; CDR2 reads FNYEAQ (reference sequence). The CDR3 spans 15 residues. The CDR3 loop is CASSPQAGGAYEQFF. CDR3 bases read: TGTGCTAGCAGCCCTCAAGCGGGAGGTGCCTATGAG.

This clone was recorded at least ten times. Read sequence stops 3 residues before the CDR3 end, and the germline J gene provides the missing end. V is TRBV30 and J is TRBJ1-6; 8 bases match TRBD1. This CDR3 region has 13 residues. Germline V gene lookup returns CDR1 GTSNPN and CDR2 SVGIG (reference sequence). J lost 10 bases, V lost 0 bases, and 2 bases had no gene match. The sequenced CDR3 bases are TGTGCCTGGAGTGTACAGGGGGTCTCACCC. This sequence encodes CAWSVQGVSP. In full, the CDR3 reads CAWSVQGVSPLHF.

This clone was seen at least ten times. The read terminates 3 residues before the CDR3 end, so the remaining end is supplied by the germline J gene. The chain couples TRBV7-9 to TRBJ1-2, with 8 bases matching TRBD1. V lost 6 bases, J lost 4 bases, and 4 bases stayed unmatched. Looked up from germline, CDR1 is SEHNR and CDR2 is FQNEAQ (reference sequence). This CDR3 has 13 residues. The CDR3 bases that were read are TGTGCCAGCAGTCTCCAGGGGGCCTATGGC. It encodes CASSLQGAYG. The CDR3 reads in full as CASSLQGAYGYTF.

This clone has a handful of counts. The CDR3 extends 3 residues past the end of the read, so its final part is completed from the germline J gene. The V call is TRBV5-1, the J call TRBJ1-4; 8 bases are shared with TRBD1. Germline CDR1 is SGHRS and CDR2 is YFSETQ. The CDR3 sequence is 15 residues long. With V trimmed by 0 bases and J by 10 bases, 8 bases remained unmatched. The CDR3 DNA, read in part, is TGCGCCAGCAGCTTGGAGGCAGGGGGCTATGGAAAA. Translating it yields CASSLEAGGYGK. The CDR3 reads in full as CASSLEAGGYGKLFF.